This section outlines one T cell receptor beta chain sequence together with its context. Enrollment of patients from Seattle took place during active infection, with longitudinal follow-up. Trimming took 3 bases from V and 1 from J; bases not matched to a gene: 8. This CDR3 has 17 residues. Germline V gives CDR1 GTSNPN, CDR2 SVGIG (reference sequence). This sample stems from a study of blood T cell repertoires in COVID-19. Across the study: The United States, Italy and Spain provided the acute and convalescent COVID-19 samples. From T cells, B-cell-depleted T cells, or PBMCs came the material, which was cDNA or gDNA.

As originally analysed: The authors estimated nucleated cell counts from reference gene primer amplification. Some clones are missing from TCRdb's copy, which holds only in-frame ones; the method was immunoSEQ multiplex PCR. V, J and clone size derive from that table, while D and trimming were established from the DNA sequence. The sample has roughly 130,000 clones; 70% to 80% are singletons. V usage is TRBV30 and J usage is TRBJ2-5; 13 bases fit TRBD2. The specimen sequenced was peripheral blood. The sequence was collected from a woman aged 70-85 years with COVID-19, enrolled during active disease. In DNA, the CDR3 is TGTGCCTGGAGCCTCGGACTAGCGGGGGCCCTCCAAGAGACCCAGTACTTC. The encoded protein is CAWSLGLAGALQETQYF.